This T cell receptor beta chain was retrieved from a study of blood T cell repertoires in COVID-19. Study background: The cDNA or gDNA used as material had been derived from T cells, B-cell-depleted T cells, or PBMCs.

The germline gives CDR1 SGHNT, CDR2 YYREEE (reference sequence). The CDR3 is 13 residues long. Deletions cut 4 bases from V and 5 bases from J, with 12 bases between. In the authors' methods: Estimation of nucleated cell counts relied on the amplification of reference gene primers. Produced via immunoSEQ multiplex PCR; TCRdb's table is partial and in-frame only. For V, J and clone size, that table is used; D and trimming come from the DNA. The sample yields about 83,000 clones, 80% to 90% seen once. The sequence derives from a woman at least 80 years old with acute or convalescent COVID-19. The rearrangement joins TRBV5-4 to TRBJ1-1, with D tentatively TRBD1 (6 bases). What was sequenced was peripheral blood. DNA for the CDR3: TGTGCCAGCAGCCCCCGGACAGCGACTGAAGCTTTCTTT. This encodes CASSPRTATEAFF.